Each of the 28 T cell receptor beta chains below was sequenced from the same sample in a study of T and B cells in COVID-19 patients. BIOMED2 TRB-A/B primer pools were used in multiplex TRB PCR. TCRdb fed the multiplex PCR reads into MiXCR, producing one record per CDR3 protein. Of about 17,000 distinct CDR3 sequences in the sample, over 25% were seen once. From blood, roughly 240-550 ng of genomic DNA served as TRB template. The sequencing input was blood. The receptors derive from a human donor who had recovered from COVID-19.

The CDR3 loop reads CASRPYGIFYEQYF. The CDR3 nucleotides read TGTGCCAGCAGGCCCTATGGGATTTTCTACGAGCAGTACTTC. The chain joins TRBV6-5 to TRBJ2-7, with no clear D. Trimming pared 6 bases from V and 3 bases from J, leaving 15 bases between. Germline V gives CDR1 MNHEY, CDR2 SVGAGI. The CDR3 extends over 14 amino acids.

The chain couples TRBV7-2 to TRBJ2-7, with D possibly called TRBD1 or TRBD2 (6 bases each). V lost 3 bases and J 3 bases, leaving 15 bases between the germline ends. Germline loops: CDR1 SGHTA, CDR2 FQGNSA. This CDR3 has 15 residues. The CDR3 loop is CASSLRGTASYEQYF. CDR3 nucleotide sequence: TGTGCCAGCAGCTTGAGGGGGACTGCCAGCTACGAGCAGTACTTC.

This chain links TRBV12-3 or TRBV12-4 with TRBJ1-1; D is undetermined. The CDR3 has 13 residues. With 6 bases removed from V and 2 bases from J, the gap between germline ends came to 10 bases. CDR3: CASSPQANTEAFF. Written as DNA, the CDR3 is TGTGCCAGCAGCCCCCAGGCTAACACTGAAGCTTTCTTT.

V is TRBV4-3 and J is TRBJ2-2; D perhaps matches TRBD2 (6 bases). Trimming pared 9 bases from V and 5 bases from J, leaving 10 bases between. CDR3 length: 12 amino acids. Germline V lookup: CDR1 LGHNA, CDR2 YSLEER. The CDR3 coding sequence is TGCGCCAGTTCTGGGGGGACCGGGGAGCTGTTTTTT. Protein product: CASSGGTGELFF.

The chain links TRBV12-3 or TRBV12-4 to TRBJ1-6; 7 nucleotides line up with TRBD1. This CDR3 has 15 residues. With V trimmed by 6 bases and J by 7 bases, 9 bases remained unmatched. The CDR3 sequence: CASSPTGIGNSPLHF. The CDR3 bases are TGTGCCAGCAGCCCGACAGGGATTGGCAATTCACCCCTCCACTTT.

Written as DNA, the CDR3 is TGTGCCAGTACTGCGACTAGAAACTACAATAATGAGCAGTTCTTC. Translated, it gives CASTATRNYNNEQFF. The chain recombines TRBV19 with TRBJ2-1, with a tentative D call TRBD2 (6 bases). This CDR3 region has 15 residues. Per the germline V gene, CDR1 is LNHDA and CDR2 is SQIVND (reference sequence). V lost 7 bases and J 7 bases, leaving 20 bases between the germline ends.

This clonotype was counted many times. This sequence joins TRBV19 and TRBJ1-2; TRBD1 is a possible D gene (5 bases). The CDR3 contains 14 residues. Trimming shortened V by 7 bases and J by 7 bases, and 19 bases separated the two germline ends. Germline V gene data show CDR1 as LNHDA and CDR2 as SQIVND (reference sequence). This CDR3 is CASTPKTGRGGYTF. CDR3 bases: TGTGCCAGTACCCCCAAAACGGGGAGGGGTGGCTACACCTTC.

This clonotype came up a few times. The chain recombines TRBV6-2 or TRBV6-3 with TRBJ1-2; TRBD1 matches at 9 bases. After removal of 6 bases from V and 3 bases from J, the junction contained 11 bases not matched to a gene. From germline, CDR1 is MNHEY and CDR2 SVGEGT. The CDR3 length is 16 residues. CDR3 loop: CASSSGTGRLDYGYTF. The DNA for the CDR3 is TGTGCCAGCAGCTCCGGGACAGGGCGTTTGGACTATGGCTACACCTTC.

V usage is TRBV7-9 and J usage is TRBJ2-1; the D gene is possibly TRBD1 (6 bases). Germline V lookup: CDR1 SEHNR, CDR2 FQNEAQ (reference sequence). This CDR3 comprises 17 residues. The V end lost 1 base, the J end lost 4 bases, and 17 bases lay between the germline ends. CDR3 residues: CASSLGIGPGAYNEQFF. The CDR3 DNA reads TGTGCCAGCAGCTTAGGCATCGGACCAGGGGCTTACAATGAGCAGTTCTTC.

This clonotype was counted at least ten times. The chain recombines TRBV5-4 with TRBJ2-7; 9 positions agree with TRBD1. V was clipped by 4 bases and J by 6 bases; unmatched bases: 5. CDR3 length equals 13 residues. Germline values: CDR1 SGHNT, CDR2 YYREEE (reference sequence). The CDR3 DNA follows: TGTGCCAGCAGCCGGGACAGGGAGGGCGAGCAGTACTTC. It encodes CASSRDREGEQYF.

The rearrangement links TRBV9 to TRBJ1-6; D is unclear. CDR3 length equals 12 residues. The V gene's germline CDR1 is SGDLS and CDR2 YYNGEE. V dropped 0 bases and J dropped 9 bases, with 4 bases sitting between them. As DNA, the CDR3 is TGTGCCAGCAGCGTAGTCGGTTCACCCCTCCACTTT. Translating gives CASSVVGSPLHF. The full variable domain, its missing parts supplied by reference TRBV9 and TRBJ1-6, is DSGVTQTPKHLITATGQRVTLRCSPRSGDLSVYWYQQSLDQGLQFLIQYYNGEERAKGNILERFSAQQFPDLHSELNLSSLELGDSALYFCASSVVGSPLHFGNGTRLTVT.

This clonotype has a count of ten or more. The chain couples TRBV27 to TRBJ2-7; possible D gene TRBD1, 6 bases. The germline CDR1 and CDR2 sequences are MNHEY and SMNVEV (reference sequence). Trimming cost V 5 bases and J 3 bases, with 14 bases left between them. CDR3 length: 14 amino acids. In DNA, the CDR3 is TGTGCCAGCAGTCCGAGGGCAGGGGTCTACGAGCAGTACTTC. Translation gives CASSPRAGVYEQYF.

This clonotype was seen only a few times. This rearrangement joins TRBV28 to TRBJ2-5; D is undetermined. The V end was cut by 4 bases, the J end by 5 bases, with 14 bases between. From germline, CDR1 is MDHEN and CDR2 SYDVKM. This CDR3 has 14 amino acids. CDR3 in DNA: TGTGCCAGCAGTTACCGTCCGGGTGGGGAGACCCAGTACTTC. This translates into CASSYRPGGETQYF.

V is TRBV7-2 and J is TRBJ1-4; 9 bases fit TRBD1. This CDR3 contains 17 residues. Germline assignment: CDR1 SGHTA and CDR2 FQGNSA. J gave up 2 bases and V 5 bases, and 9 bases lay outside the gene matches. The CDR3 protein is CASSENRGRATNEKLFF. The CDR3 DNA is TGTGCCAGCAGCGAAAACAGGGGGCGGGCGACTAATGAAAAACTGTTTTTT.

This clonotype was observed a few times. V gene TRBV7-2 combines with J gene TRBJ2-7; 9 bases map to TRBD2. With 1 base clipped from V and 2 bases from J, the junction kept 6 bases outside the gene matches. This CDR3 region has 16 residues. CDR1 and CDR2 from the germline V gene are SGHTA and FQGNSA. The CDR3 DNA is TGTGCCAGCAGCTTAGAGGGGGCTAGCGGGGCCTACGAGCAGTACTTC. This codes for CASSLEGASGAYEQYF. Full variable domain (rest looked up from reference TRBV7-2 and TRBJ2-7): GAGVSQSPSNKVTEKGKDVELRCDPISGHTALYWYRQSLGQGLEFLIYFQGNSAPDKSGLPSDRFSAERTGGSVSTLTIQRTQQEDSAVYLCASSLEGASGAYEQYFGPGTRLTVT.

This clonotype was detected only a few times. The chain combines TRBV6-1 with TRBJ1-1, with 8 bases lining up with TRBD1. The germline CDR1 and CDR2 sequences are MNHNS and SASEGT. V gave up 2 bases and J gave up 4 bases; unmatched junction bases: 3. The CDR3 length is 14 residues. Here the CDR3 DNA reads TGTGCCAGCAGTGAATCGACAGGGGCCACTGAAGCTTTCTTT. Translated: CASSESTGATEAFF.

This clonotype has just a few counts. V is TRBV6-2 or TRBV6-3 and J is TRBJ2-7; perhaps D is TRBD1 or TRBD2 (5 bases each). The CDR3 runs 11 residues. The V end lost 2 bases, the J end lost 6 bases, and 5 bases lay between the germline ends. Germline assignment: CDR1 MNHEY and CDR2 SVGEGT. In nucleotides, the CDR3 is TGTGCCAGCAGTTACGGGGGCGAGCAGTACTTC. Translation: CASSYGGEQYF.

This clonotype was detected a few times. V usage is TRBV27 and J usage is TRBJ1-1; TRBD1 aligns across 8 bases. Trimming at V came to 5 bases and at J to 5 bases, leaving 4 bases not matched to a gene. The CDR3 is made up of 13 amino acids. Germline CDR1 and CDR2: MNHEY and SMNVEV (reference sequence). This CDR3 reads CASSQGTGTEAFF. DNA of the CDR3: TGTGCCAGCAGTCAAGGGACAGGAACTGAAGCTTTCTTT.

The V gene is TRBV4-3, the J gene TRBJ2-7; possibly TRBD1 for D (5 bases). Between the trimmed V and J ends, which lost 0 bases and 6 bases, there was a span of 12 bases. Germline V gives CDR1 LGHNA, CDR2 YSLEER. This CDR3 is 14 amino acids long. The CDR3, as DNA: TGCGCCAGCAGCCAAGATGGTGTCAGGGCCGAGCAGTACTTC. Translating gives CASSQDGVRAEQYF.

CDR3 region: CASSAGLVEETQYF. The CDR3 DNA follows: TGCGCCAGCAGCGCCGGACTGGTCGAAGAGACCCAGTACTTC. V is TRBV5-1 and J is TRBJ2-5; TRBD2 might be the D (5 bases). V was clipped by 4 bases and J by 3 bases, with 13 bases between them. The germline gives CDR1 SGHRS, CDR2 YFSETQ. The CDR3 has 14 residues.

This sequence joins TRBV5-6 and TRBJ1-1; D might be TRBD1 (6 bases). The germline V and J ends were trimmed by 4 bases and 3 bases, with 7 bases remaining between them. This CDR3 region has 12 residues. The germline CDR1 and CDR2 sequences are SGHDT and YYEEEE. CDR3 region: CASSEGDTEAFF. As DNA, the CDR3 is TGTGCCAGCAGCGAGGGGGACACTGAAGCTTTCTTT.

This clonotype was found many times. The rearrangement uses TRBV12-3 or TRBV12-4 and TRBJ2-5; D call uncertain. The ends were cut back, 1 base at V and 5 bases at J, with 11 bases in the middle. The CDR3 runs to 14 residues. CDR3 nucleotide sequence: TGTGCCAGCAGTTTAGGGCAGGCTGCGGAGACCCAGTACTTC. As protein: CASSLGQAAETQYF.

For the CDR3, the DNA is TGTGCCAGCTCCCTGAACCGGGGCAACACTGAAGCTTTCTTT. It encodes CASSLNRGNTEAFF. The chain links TRBV18 to TRBJ1-1; TRBD1 is a possible D gene (5 bases). With 6 bases removed from V and 2 bases from J, the gap between germline ends came to 13 bases. Germline lookup yields CDR1 KGHSH and CDR2 LQKENI. The CDR3 has 14 amino acids.

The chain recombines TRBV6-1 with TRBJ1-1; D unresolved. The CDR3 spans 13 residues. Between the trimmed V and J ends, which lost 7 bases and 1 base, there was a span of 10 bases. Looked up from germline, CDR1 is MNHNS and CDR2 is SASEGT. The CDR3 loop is CASTLVRNTEAFF. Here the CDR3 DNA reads TGTGCCAGCACCCTAGTCAGGAACACTGAAGCTTTCTTT.

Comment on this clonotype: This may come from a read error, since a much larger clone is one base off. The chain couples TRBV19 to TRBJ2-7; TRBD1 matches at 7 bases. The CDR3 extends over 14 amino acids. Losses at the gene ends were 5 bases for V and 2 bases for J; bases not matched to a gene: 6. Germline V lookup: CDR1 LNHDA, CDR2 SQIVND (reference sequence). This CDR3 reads CASSARDSPYEQYF. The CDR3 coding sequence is TGTGCCAGTAGTGCGAGGGACAGTCCCTACGAGCAGTACTTC.

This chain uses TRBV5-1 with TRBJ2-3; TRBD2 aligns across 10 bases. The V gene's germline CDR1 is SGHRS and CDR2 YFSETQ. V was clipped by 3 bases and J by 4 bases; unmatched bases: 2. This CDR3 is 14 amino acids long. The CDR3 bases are TGCGCCAGCAGCTCCGGGACTAGCGCAGATACGCAGTATTTT. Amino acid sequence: CASSSGTSADTQYF. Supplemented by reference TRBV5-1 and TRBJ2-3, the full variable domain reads KAGVTQTPRYLIKTRGQQVTLSCSPISGHRSVSWYQQTPGQGLQFLFEYFSETQRNKGNFPGRFSGRQFSNSRSEMNVSTLELGDSALYLCASSSGTSADTQYFGPGTRLTVL.

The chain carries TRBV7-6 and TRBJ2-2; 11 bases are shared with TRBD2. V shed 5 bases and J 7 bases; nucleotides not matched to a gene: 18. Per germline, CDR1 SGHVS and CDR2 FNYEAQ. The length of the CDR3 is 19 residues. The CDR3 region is CASSHRVALAGGRSGELFF. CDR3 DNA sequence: TGTGCCAGCAGCCACAGGGTGGCTTTAGCGGGGGGGCGAAGCGGGGAGCTGTTTTTT.

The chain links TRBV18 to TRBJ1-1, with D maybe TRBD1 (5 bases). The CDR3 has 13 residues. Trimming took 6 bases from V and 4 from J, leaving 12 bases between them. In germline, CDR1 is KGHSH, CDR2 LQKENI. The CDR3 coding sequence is TGTGCCAGCTCCACGGGGCTAGGCACTGAAGCTTTCTTT. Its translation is CASSTGLGTEAFF.